The source of this T cell receptor delta chain is a study of Vδ1+ human thymocytes. General observations from the study: Unlike peripheral blood Vdelta1+ controls, thymic delta-chain sequences included about 20% Vdelta2 and few Vdelta3. Thymic TRG and TRD repertoires appeared highly polyclonal.

Extracted RNA was reverse transcribed into cDNA. CDR3 amplicons came from multiplex PCR with pooled V-gene forward and constant-region reverse primers. TCRdb re-identified clones in the multiplex PCR reads via CATT. The top ten hold 0.3% to 0.5% of the sample, which has 45,000 to 75,000 delta-chain clones, over 13% seen once. After alphabeta T cell depletion, CD3+ Vdelta1+ Vdelta2- thymocytes were sorted. Vdelta1+ thymocyte sorts reached between 98% and 99.6% purity. Germline V CDR1 and CDR2: TSWWSYY, QGS. There are 17 residues in the CDR3. V lost 3 bases and J lost 8; bases outside the gene matches: 15. Notes on this clone: Its antigen is not known.

The sequence derives from a girl less than two years old who had congenital heart surgery. The V gene is TRDV1, the J gene TRDJ1; 10 bases agree with TRDD3. Sequenced material: Vdelta1+ gamma-delta thymocytes from the thymus. Specified subset: FACS-sorted CD3+ TCRalphabeta- TCRVdelta1+ TCRVdelta2- thymocytes. DNA for the CDR3: TGTGCTCTTGGGGACACTCGGGATTTAAGGGGGATACGAAAACTCATCTTT. It yields the protein CALGDTRDLRGIRKLIF.